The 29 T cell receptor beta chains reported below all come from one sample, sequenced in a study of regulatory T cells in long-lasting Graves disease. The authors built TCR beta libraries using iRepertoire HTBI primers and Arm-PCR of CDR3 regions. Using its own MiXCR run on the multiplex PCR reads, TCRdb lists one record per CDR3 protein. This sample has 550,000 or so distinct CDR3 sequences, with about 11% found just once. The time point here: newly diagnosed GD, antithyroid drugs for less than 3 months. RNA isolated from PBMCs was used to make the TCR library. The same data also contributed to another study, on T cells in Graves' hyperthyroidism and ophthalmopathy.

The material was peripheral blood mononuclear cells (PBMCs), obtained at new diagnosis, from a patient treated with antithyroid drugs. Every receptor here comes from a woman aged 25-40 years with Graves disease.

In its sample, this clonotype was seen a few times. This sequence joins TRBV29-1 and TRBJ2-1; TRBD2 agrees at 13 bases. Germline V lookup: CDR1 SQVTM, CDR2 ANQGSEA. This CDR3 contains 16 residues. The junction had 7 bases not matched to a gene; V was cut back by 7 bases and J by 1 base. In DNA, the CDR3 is TGCAGCGGTGGACTAGCGGGAGTACGGTCCTACAATGAGCAGTTCTTC. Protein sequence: CSGGLAGVRSYNEQFF.

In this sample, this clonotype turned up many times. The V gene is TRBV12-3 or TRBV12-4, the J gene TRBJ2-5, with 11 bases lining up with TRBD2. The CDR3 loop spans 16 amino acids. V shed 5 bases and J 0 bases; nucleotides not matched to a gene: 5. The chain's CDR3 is CASSRLAGPDQETQYF. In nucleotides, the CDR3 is TGTGCCAGCAGTCGACTAGCGGGGCCAGACCAAGAGACCCAGTACTTC.

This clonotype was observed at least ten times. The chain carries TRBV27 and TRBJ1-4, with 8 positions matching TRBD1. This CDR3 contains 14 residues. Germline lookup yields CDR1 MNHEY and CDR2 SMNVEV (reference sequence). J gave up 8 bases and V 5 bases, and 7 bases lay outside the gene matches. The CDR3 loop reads CASSPRQGLEKLFF. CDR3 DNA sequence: TGTGCCAGCAGTCCGCGACAGGGGTTGGAAAAACTGTTTTTT.

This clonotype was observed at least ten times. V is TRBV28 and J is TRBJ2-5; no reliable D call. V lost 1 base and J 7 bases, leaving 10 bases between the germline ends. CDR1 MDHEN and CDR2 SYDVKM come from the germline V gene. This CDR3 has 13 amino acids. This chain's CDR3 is CASSLLMAATQYF. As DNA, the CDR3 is TGTGCCAGCAGTTTATTAATGGCCGCGACCCAGTACTTC.

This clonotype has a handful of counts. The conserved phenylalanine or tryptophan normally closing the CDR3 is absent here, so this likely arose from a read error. Here the CDR3 reads CASRRGTSGSYEQYL. In DNA, the CDR3 is TGTGCCAGCAGACGAGGGACTAGCGGTTCCTACGAGCAGTACCTC. The chain carries TRBV28 and TRBJ2-7; 11 nucleotides agree with TRBD2. The CDR3 consists of 15 residues. The ends lost 6 bases at V and 1 base at J; junction bases unmatched: 5. CDR1 and CDR2 (germline): MDHEN, SYDVKM.

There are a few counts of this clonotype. This CDR3 reads CAISESGRSSYNEQFF. CDR3 nucleotides: TGTGCCATCAGTGAGTCAGGGAGGAGCTCCTACAATGAGCAGTTCTTC. The genes are TRBV10-3 and TRBJ2-1; TRBD2 is a possible D gene (6 bases). The CDR3 extends over 16 amino acids. In germline, CDR1 is ENHRY, CDR2 SYGVKD. The ends were cut back, 0 bases at V and 0 bases at J, with 9 bases in the middle.

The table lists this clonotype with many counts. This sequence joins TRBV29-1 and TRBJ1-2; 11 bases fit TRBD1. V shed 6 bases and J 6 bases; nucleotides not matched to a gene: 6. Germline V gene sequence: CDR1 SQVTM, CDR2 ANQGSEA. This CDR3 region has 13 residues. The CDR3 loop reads CSVIGQGADGYTF. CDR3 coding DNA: TGCAGCGTGATCGGACAGGGGGCGGATGGCTACACCTTC.

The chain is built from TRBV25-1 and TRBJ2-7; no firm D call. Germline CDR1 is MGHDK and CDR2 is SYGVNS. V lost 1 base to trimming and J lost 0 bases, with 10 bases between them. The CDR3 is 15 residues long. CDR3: CASSEFTSYSYEQYF. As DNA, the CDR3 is TGTGCCAGCAGTGAATTTACCTCGTACTCCTACGAGCAGTACTTC.

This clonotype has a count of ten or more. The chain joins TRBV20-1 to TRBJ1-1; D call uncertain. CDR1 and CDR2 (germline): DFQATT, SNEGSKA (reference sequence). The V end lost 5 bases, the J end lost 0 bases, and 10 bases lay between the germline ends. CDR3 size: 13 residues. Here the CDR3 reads CSAPHEMNTEAFF. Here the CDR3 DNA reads TGCAGTGCTCCCCACGAGATGAACACTGAAGCTTTCTTT.

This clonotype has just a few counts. CDR3: CASSLGRGRQYYGYTF. The CDR3 bases are TGTGCCAGCAGCTTAGGCCGCGGGCGTCAATACTATGGCTACACCTTC. V is TRBV13 and J is TRBJ1-2; D call uncertain. Per the germline V gene, CDR1 is PRHDT and CDR2 is FYEKMQ (reference sequence). The length of the CDR3 is 16 residues. V lost 0 bases to trimming and J lost 3 bases, with 14 bases between them.

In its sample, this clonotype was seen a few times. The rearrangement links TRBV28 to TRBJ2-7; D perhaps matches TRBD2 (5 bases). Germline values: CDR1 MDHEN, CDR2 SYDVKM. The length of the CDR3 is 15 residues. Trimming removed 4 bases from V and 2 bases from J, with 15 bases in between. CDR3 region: CASSSDGLSAYEQYF. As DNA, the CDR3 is TGTGCCAGCAGTTCAGACGGACTCTCCGCCTACGAGCAGTACTTC.

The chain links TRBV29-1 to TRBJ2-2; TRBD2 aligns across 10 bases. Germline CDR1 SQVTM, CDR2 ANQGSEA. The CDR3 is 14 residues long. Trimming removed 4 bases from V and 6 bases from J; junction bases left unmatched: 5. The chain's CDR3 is CSVGIAGGSGELFF. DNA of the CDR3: TGCAGCGTTGGAATAGCGGGAGGCTCCGGGGAGCTGTTTTTT.

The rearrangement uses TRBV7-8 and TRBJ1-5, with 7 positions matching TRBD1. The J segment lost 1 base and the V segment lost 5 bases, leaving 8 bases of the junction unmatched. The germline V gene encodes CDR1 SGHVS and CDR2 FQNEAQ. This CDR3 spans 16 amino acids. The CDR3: CASSPQGLRSNQPQHF. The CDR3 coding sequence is TGTGCCAGCAGCCCACAGGGGTTAAGAAGCAATCAGCCCCAGCATTTT.

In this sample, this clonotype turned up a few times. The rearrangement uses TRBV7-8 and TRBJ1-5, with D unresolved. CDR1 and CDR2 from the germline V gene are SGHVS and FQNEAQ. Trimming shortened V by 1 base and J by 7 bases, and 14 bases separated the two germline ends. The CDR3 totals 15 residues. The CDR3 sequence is CASSLESSGGQPQHF. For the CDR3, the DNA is TGTGCCAGCAGCTTAGAAAGTTCAGGTGGCCAGCCCCAGCATTTT.

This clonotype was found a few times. The CDR3 spells CASSQVIGYGYTF. CDR3 bases: TGTGCCAGCAGCCAAGTTATCGGGTACGGCTACACCTTC. The chain combines TRBV14 with TRBJ1-2; D not resolved. CDR1 and CDR2 (germline): SGHDN, FVKESK. V was trimmed by 1 base and J by 8 bases, leaving 11 bases between them. CDR3 length: 13 residues.

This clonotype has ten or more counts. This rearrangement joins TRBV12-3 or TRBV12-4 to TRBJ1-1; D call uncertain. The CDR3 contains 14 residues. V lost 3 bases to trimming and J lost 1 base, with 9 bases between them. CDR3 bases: TGTGCCAGCAGTTTTTGGGCCTCGAACACTGAAGCTTTCTTT. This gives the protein CASSFWASNTEAFF.

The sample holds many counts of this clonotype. CDR3 amino acids: CSVGGGDTQYF. CDR3 nucleotides: TGCAGCGTGGGAGGGGGAGATACGCAGTATTTT. This rearrangement joins TRBV29-1 to TRBJ2-3; D possibly corresponds to TRBD2 (7 bases). Trimming shortened V by 6 bases and J by 5 bases, and 9 bases separated the two germline ends. CDR3 length equals 11 residues. Germline CDR1 and CDR2: SQVTM and ANQGSEA.

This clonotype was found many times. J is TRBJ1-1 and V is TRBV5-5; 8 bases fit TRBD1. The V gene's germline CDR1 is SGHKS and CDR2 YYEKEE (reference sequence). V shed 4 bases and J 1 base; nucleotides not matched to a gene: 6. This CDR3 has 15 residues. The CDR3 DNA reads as TGTGCCAGCAGCGCACGAGGGACAGGGAACACTGAAGCTTTCTTT. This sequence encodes CASSARGTGNTEAFF. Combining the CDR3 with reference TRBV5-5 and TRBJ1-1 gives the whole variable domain DAGVTQSPTHLIKTRGQQVTLRCSPISGHKSVSWYQQVLGQGPQFIFQYYEKEERGRGNFPDRFSARQFPNYSSELNVNALLLGDSALYLCASSARGTGNTEAFFGQGTRLTVV.

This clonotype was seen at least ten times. CDR3 bases: TGTGCCAGCAGTTACTCGGGGGGGTCTCCTAATGAAAAACTGTTTTTT. It codes for CASSYSGGSPNEKLFF. The chain joins TRBV6-2 or TRBV6-3 to TRBJ1-4; tentative D call: TRBD1 (5 bases). The CDR3 is made up of 16 amino acids. Trimming took off 0 bases at V and 3 bases at J, with 11 bases between the two ends. Germline V gives CDR1 MNHEY, CDR2 SVGEGT.

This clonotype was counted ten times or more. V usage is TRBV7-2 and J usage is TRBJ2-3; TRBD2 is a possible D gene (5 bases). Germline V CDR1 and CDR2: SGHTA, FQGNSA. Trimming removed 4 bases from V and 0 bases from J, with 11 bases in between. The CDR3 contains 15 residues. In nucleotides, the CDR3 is TGTGCCAGCAGCTACGACTACCTTAGCACAGATACGCAGTATTTT. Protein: CASSYDYLSTDTQYF.

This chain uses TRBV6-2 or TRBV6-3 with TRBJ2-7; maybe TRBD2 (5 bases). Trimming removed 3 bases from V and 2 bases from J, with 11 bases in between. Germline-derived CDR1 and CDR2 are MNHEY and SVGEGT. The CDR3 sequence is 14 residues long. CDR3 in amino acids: CASSYVGAAYEQYF. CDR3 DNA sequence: TGTGCCAGCAGTTATGTGGGAGCCGCCTACGAGCAGTACTTC.

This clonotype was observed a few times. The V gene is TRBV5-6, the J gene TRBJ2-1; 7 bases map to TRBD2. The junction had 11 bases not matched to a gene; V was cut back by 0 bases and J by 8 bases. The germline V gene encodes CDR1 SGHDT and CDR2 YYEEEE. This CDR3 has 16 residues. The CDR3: CASSLGTSSHMYEQFF. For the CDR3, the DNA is TGTGCCAGCAGCTTGGGGACTAGTTCCCATATGTATGAGCAGTTCTTC. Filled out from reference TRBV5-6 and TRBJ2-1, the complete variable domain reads DAGVTQSPTHLIKTRGQQVTLRCSPKSGHDTVSWYQQALGQGPQFIFQYYEEEERQRGNFPDRFSGHQFPNYSSELNVNALLLGDSALYLCASSLGTSSHMYEQFFGPGTRLTVL.

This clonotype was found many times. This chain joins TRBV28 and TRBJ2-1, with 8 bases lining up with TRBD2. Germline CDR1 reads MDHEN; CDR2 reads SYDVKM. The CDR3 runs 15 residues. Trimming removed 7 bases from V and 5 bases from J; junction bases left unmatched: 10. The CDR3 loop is CASKARGRTNNEQFF. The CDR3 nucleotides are TGTGCCAGCAAAGCTCGCGGGAGGACTAACAATGAGCAGTTCTTC.

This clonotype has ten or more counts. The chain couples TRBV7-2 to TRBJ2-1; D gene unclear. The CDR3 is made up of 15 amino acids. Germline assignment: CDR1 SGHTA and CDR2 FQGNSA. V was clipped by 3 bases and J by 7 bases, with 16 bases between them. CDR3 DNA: TGTGCCAGCAGCTTGCGATCCGCGGTGGCGAATGAGCAGTTCTTC. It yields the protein CASSLRSAVANEQFF.

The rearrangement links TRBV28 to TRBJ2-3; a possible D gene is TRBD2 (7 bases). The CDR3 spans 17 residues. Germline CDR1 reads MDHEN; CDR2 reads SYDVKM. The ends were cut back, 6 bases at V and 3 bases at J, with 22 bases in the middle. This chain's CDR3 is CASSSQRGRGRTDTQYF. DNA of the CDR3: TGTGCCAGCAGCTCTCAGCGGGGCAGGGGAAGGACAGATACGCAGTATTTT. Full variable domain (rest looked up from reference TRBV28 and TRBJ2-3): DVKVTQSSRYLVKRTGEKVFLECVQDMDHENMFWYRQDPGLGLRLIYFSYDVKMKEKGDIPEGYSVSREKKERFSLILESASTNQTSMYLCASSSQRGRGRTDTQYFGPGTRLTVL.

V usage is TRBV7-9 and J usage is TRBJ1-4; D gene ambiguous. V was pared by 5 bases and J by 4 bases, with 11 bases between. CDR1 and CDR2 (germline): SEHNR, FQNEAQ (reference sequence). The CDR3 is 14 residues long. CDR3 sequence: CASSPRRNNEKLFF. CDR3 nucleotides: TGTGCCAGCAGCCCCCGACGGAATAATGAAAAACTGTTTTTT.

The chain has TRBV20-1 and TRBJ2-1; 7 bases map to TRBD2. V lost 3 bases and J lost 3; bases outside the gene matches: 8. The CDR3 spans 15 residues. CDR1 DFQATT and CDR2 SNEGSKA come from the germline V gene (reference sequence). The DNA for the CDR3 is TGCAGTGCTAGCCCACTCCTAGCGGTCTACAATGAGCAGTTCTTC. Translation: CSASPLLAVYNEQFF.

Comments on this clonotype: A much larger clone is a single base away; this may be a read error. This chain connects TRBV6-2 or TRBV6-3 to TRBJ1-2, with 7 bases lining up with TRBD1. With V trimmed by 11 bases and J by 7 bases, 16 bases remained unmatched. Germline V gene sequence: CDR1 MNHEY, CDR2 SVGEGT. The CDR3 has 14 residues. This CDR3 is CARTSTGIHPGYTF. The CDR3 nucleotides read TGTGCCCGCACCTCGACAGGGATCCATCCTGGCTACACCTTC.

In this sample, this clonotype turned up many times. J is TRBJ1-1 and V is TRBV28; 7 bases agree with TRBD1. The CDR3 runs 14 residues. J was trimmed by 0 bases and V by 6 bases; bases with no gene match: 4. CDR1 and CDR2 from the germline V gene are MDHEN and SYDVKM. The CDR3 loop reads CASSPTGMNTEAFF. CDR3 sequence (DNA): TGTGCCAGCAGCCCGACAGGGATGAACACTGAAGCTTTCTTT.